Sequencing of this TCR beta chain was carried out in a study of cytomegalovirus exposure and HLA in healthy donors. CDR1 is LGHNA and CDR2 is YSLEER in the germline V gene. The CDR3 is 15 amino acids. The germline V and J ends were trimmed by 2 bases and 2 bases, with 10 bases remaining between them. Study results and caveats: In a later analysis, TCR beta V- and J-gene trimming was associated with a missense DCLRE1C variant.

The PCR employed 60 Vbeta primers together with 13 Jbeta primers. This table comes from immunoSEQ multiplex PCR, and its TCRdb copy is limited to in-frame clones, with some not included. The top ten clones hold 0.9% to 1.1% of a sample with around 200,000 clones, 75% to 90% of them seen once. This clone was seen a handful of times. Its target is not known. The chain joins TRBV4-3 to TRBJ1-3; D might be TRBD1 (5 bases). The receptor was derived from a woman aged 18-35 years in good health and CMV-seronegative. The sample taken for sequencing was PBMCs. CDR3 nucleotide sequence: TGCGCCAGCAGCCAATCCCGGGGGGCTGGAAACACCATATATTTT. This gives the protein CASSQSRGAGNTIYF.